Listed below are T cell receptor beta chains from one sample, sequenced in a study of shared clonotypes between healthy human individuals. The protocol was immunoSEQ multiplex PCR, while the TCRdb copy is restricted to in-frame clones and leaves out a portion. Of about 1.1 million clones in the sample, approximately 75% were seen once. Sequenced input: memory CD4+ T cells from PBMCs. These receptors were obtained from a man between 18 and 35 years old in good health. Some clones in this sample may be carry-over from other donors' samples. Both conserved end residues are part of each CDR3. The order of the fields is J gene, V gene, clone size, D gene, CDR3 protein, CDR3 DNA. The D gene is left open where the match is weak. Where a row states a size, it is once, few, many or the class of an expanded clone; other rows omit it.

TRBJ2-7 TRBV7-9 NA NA CASSPTGTRGNEQYF TGTGCCAGCAGCCCGACAGGGACTCGAGGAAACGAGCAGTACTTC
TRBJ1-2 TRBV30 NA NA CAWSGGTYGYTF TGTGCCTGGAGTGGGGGGACCTATGGCTACACCTTC
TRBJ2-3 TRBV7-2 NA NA CASSLKYGDTQYF TGTGCCAGCAGCTTAAAATACGGAGATACGCAGTATTTT
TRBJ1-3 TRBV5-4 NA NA CASSQEGKRDTIYF TGTGCCAGCAGCCAGGAGGGGAAAAGAGACACCATATATTTT
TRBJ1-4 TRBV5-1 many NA CASSLFGTTTNEKLFF TGCGCCAGCAGCTTGTTTGGCACGACAACTAATGAAAAACTGTTTTTT
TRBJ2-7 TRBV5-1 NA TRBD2 CASSNPAGERTYEQYF TGCGCCAGCAGCAACCCAGCGGGAGAAAGAACCTACGAGCAGTACTTC
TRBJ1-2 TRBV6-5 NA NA CASRTGSNYGYTF TGTGCCAGCAGGACGGGCAGCAACTATGGCTACACCTTC
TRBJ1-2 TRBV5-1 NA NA CASRVDAEYGYTF TGCGCCAGCAGGGTCGACGCGGAGTATGGCTACACCTTC
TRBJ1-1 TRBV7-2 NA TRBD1 CASSFTGANTEAFF TGTGCCAGCAGCTTTACAGGGGCAAACACTGAAGCTTTCTTT
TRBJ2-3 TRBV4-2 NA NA CASRGGVSASTDTQYF TGTGCCAGCAGAGGCGGGGTCAGTGCTAGCACAGATACGCAGTATTTT
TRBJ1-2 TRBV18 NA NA CASSQRGAPSWNGYTF TGTGCCAGCTCACAGCGGGGGGCTCCGTCTTGGAATGGCTACACCTTC
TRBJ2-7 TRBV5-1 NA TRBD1 CASSVNPGTGGEQYF TGCGCCAGCAGCGTGAATCCCGGGACAGGGGGCGAGCAGTACTTC
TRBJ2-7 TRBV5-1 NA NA CASSSGSSYEQYF TGCGCCAGCAGCTCGGGTTCGTCCTACGAGCAGTACTTC
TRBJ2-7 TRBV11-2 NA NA CASSTLSRVEQYF TGTGCCAGCAGCACATTGTCCAGGGTCGAGCAGTACTTC
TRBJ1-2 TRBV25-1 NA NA CASSGVFYGYTF TGTGCCAGCAGTGGCGTGTTCTATGGCTACACCTTC
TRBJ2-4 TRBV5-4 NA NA CASSLESSNIQYF TGTGCCAGCAGCTTGGAGTCCTCAAACATTCAGTACTTC
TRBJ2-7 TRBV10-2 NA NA CASSDPRGYEQYF TGCGCCAGCAGTGACCCCCGAGGGTACGAGCAGTACTTC
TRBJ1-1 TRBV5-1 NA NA CASSLDNANTEAFF TGCGCCAGCAGCCTGGACAACGCGAACACTGAAGCTTTCTTT
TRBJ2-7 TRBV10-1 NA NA CASSDILRLTVEQYF TGCGCCAGCAGTGACATCTTGAGGCTAACTGTTGAGCAGTACTTC
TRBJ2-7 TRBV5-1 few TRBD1 CASSLQGQMYEQYF TGCGCCAGCAGCTTGCAGGGACAGATGTACGAGCAGTACTTC
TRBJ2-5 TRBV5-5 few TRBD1 CASSLFWDRAFLQETQYF TGTGCCAGCAGCTTGTTTTGGGACAGAGCCTTTCTACAAGAGACCCAGTACTTC
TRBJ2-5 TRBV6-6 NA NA CASSRGLQETQYF TGTGCCAGCAGCAGGGGACTCCAAGAGACCCAGTACTTC
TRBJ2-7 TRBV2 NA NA CASSEGLYREQYF TGTGCCAGCAGTGAAGGGTTATACCGCGAGCAGTACTTC
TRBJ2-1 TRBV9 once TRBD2 CASSEGLASNEQFF TGTGCCAGCAGCGAAGGACTAGCGAGCAATGAGCAGTTCTTC
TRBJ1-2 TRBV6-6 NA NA CASRDEGIRGYTF TGTGCCAGCAGGGATGAGGGCATAAGGGGCTACACCTTC
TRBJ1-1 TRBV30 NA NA CAWSPRGGAYTEAFF TGTGCCTGGAGCCCCCGGGGGGGGGCTTATACTGAAGCTTTCTTT
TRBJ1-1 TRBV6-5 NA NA CASSYSITMGRTEAFF TGTGCCAGCAGTTACTCGATTACAATGGGGAGGACTGAAGCTTTCTTT
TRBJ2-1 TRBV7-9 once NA CASSLVGSASNEQFF TGTGCCAGCAGCTTAGTCGGTTCCGCGAGCAATGAGCAGTTCTTC
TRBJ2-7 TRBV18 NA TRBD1 CASAGTAAYEQYF TGTGCCAGCGCCGGGACAGCAGCCTACGAGCAGTACTTC
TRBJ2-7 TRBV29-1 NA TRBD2 CSVGTSEVEQYF TGCAGCGTTGGGACTAGCGAGGTCGAGCAGTACTTC
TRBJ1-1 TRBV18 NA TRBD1 CASEPGGGTEAFF TGTGCCAGCGAACCAGGGGGAGGCACTGAAGCTTTCTTT
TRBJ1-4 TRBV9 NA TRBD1 CASSERSGGGPATNEKLFF TGTGCCAGCAGCGAACGGTCAGGGGGCGGCCCTGCAACTAATGAAAAACTGTTTTTT
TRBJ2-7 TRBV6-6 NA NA CASRDEYEQYF TGTGCCAGCAGAGACGAGTACGAGCAGTACTTC
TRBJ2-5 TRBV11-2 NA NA CASSLPGRRQETQYF TGTGCCAGCAGCTTACCGGGACGTCGCCAAGAGACCCAGTACTTC
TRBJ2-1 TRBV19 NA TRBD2 CASSMSGAGSYNEQFF TGTGCCAGTAGTATGAGCGGGGCCGGCTCCTACAATGAGCAGTTCTTC
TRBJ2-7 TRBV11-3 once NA CASSFGTGGGYEQYF TGTGCCAGCAGCTTTGGTACAGGCGGCGGATACGAGCAGTACTTC
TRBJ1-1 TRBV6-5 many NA CASSYGGSGGTEAFF TGTGCCAGCAGTTACGGTGGATCCGGAGGGACTGAAGCTTTCTTT
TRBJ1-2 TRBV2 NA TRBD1 CASGYRGNYGYTF TGTGCCAGCGGTTACAGGGGTAACTATGGCTACACCTTC
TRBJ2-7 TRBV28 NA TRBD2 CASSDRGLARPYEQYF TGTGCCAGCAGCGACAGGGGACTAGCGCGTCCCTACGAGCAGTACTTC
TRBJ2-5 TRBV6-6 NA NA CASTSGQSQETQYF TGTGCCAGCACCTCAGGACAGAGCCAAGAGACCCAGTACTTC
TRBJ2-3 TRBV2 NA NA CASSEVGPGVGTQYF TGTGCCAGCAGTGAAGTGGGCCCAGGGGTCGGAACGCAGTATTTT
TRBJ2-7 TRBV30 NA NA CAWSQSGYEQYF TGTGCCTGGAGCCAGTCGGGCTACGAGCAGTACTTC
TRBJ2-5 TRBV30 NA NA CAWSVQAEQYF TGTGCCTGGAGTGTACAAGCGGAGCAGTACTTC
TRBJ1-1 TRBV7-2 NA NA CASSLASQGRAEAFF TGTGCCAGCAGCTTAGCTTCGCAGGGTCGGGCTGAAGCTTTCTTT
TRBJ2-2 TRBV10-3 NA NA CAISDSVPGELFF TGTGCCATCAGTGACTCTGTACCCGGGGAGCTGTTTTTT
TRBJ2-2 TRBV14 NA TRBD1 CASSSRGLRSAGELFF TGTGCCAGCAGCTCCAGGGGGCTAAGGTCCGCCGGGGAGCTGTTTTTT
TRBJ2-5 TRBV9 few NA CASSGPQETQYF TGTGCCAGCAGCGGCCCTCAAGAGACCCAGTACTTC
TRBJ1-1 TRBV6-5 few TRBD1 CASNRPGQGEAFF TGTGCCAGCAACAGACCGGGACAGGGTGAAGCTTTCTTT
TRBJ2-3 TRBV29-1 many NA CSSNTDTQYF TGCAGCTCGAACACAGATACGCAGTATTTT
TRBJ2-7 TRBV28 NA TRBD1 CASSLGGDLSYEQYF TGTGCCAGCAGCCTAGGGGGCGATCTCTCCTACGAGCAGTACTTC
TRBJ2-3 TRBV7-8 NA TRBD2 CASSIRNGRATDTQYF TGTGCCAGCAGCATTAGGAACGGGAGGGCGACAGATACGCAGTATTTT